These T cell receptor beta chains were read from a single sample in a study of human versus mouse CDR3 diversity and MHC coevolution. The assay was immunoSEQ multiplex PCR, and TCRdb's table has in-frame clones only and misses some. The sample gives around 77,000 clones, about nine tenths of which show up once; roughly 0.16% is in the top ten. The specimen sequenced was naive CD4+ T cells from blood. The receptors here all came from a person aged 25 to 69 in good health. Each CDR3 is given with its conserved first and last residue. D genes are given only for firm matches. Expanded clones are given a class, and other clones once, few, many or no size at all.

NA	TRBV29-1	TRBJ2-1	TRBD1	CSVERGLTYNEQFF	TGCAGCGTTGAAAGGGGGCTGACCTACAATGAGCAGTTCTTC
NA	TRBV7-9	TRBJ1-2	TRBD1	CASSSSDRGYYGYTF	TGTGCCAGCAGCTCCTCGGACAGGGGTTACTATGGCTACACCTTC
NA	TRBV6-5	TRBJ2-7	NA	CASSYSGSTYEQYF	TGTGCCAGCAGTTACTCCGGGAGCACCTACGAGCAGTACTTC
few	TRBV6-6	TRBJ1-6	NA	CASSYSGAPLHF	TGTGCCAGCAGTTACTCCGGGGCACCCCTCCACTTT
NA	TRBV5-1	TRBJ2-5	NA	CASSVGGGRETQYF	TGCGCCAGCAGTGTAGGAGGGGGCCGAGAGACCCAGTACTTC
NA	TRBV23-1	TRBJ1-2	TRBD1	CASTGGEEGYTF	TGCGCCAGCACAGGGGGTGAAGAAGGCTACACCTTC
NA	TRBV27	TRBJ1-6	TRBD1	CASRGGTGGSPLHF	TGTGCCAGCAGGGGGGGGACAGGGGGATCACCCCTCCACTTT
NA	TRBV6-1	TRBJ2-2	NA	CASSVINTGELFF	TGTGCCAGCAGCGTAATTAACACCGGGGAGCTGTTTTTT
NA	TRBV5-4	TRBJ2-2	TRBD1	CASSGGRDRGNTGELFF	TGTGCCAGCAGCGGAGGCCGGGACAGGGGCAACACCGGGGAGCTGTTTTTT
NA	TRBV9	TRBJ2-1	TRBD2	CASSTRLAGGDNEQFF	TGTGCCAGCAGCACCCGACTAGCGGGGGGCGACAATGAGCAGTTCTTC
NA	TRBV14	TRBJ1-1	TRBD1	CASSQVGQALNTEAFF	TGTGCCAGCAGCCAAGTTGGACAGGCCCTTAACACTGAAGCTTTCTTT
NA	TRBV7-9	TRBJ1-3	TRBD1	CASSLQQGNTIYF	TGTGCCAGCAGCTTACAACAGGGGAACACCATATATTTT
NA	TRBV9	TRBJ2-3	NA	CASSVEAGEIDTQYF	TGTGCCAGCAGCGTGGAGGCAGGGGAAATAGATACGCAGTATTTT
NA	TRBV5-1	TRBJ2-2	NA	CASSFPSNTGELFF	TGCGCCAGCAGCTTTCCCTCGAACACCGGGGAGCTGTTTTTT
NA	TRBV19	TRBJ2-7	NA	CASSNGAGAGEQYF	TGTGCCAGTAGTAATGGGGCAGGTGCCGGAGAGCAGTACTTC
NA	TRBV7-9	TRBJ2-3	NA	CASSLAPSGTDTQYF	TGTGCCAGCAGCTTAGCGCCTTCGGGCACAGATACGCAGTATTTT
NA	TRBV5-1	TRBJ2-7	TRBD1	CATNPGTGLYEQYF	TGCGCCACTAACCCCGGGACAGGGCTCTACGAGCAGTACTTC
NA	TRBV2	TRBJ2-7	TRBD1	CASTPTFGQGDYEQYF	TGTGCCAGCACTCCCACCTTTGGACAGGGGGACTACGAGCAGTACTTC
NA	TRBV6-1	TRBJ2-7	TRBD2	CASTTSGGDLYEQYF	TGTGCCAGCACGACGTCCGGGGGGGATCTCTACGAGCAGTACTTC
few	TRBV21-1	TRBJ2-7	NA	CASSPHRTSGRAHEQYF	TGTGCCAGCAGCCCACACCGGACTAGCGGGAGGGCTCACGAGCAGTACTTC
NA	TRBV19	TRBJ2-1	TRBD1	CASSEDRDSNEQFF	TGTGCCAGTAGTGAAGACCGGGACAGCAATGAGCAGTTCTTC
NA	TRBV18	TRBJ1-5	NA	CASSQNGGSNQPQHF	TGTGCCAGCTCACAGAACGGAGGGAGCAATCAGCCCCAGCATTTT
NA	TRBV2	TRBJ1-3	NA	CASSGRHPSGNTIYF	TGTGCCAGCAGTGGGCGACACCCCTCTGGAAACACCATATATTTT
NA	TRBV2	TRBJ1-6	NA	CASSPLPNSPLHF	TGTGCCAGCAGTCCCCTCCCTAATTCACCCCTCCACTTT
NA	TRBV9	TRBJ2-1	TRBD1	CASSAGTGDYNEQFF	TGTGCCAGCAGCGCCGGGACAGGGGACTACAATGAGCAGTTCTTC
NA	TRBV5-1	TRBJ2-1	TRBD2	CASSSNSGRANEQFF	TGCGCCAGCAGCTCCAATAGCGGGAGGGCCAATGAGCAGTTCTTC
NA	TRBV7-8	TRBJ2-7	NA	CASSLAGQFVHEQYF	TGTGCCAGCAGCTTAGCGGGCCAGTTCGTGCACGAGCAGTACTTC